The rows below give T cell receptor beta chains drawn from one sample of a study of control samples from healthy donors and cancer patients. The protocol was immunoSEQ multiplex PCR, while the TCRdb copy is restricted to in-frame clones and leaves out a portion. This table has 90,000 to 100,000 clones, about 88% appearing once. Sequencing was performed on PBMCs. The receptors originated from a man in his 70s with lung cancer. The CDR3 runs from the conserved cysteine through the conserved F or W. D genes are given only for firm matches. Clone size is stated in some rows and not others, as once, few, many or a class when expanded.

v_call: TRBV24-1
d_call: TRBD1
j_call: TRBJ2-7
clone_size: NA
cdr3_nt: TGTGCCACCTCGACCGGGGCAGGGGGCAGCTACGAGCAGTACTTC
cdr3_aa: CATSTGAGGSYEQYF

v_call: TRBV5-1
d_call: NA
j_call: TRBJ1-6
clone_size: once
cdr3_nt: TGCGCCAGCAGCCCCGGCTATAATTCACCCCTCCACTTT
cdr3_aa: CASSPGYNSPLHF

v_call: TRBV30
d_call: NA
j_call: TRBJ2-1
clone_size: NA
cdr3_nt: TGTGCCTGGATGGGCCTTGCTTTCTACAATGAGCAGTTCTTC
cdr3_aa: CAWMGLAFYNEQFF

v_call: TRBV18
d_call: NA
j_call: TRBJ1-2
clone_size: NA
cdr3_nt: TGTGCCAGCTCACCAAAACAAGGAGATGGCTACACCTTC
cdr3_aa: CASSPKQGDGYTF

v_call: TRBV5-1
d_call: NA
j_call: TRBJ2-3
clone_size: once
cdr3_nt: TGCGCCAGCAGCGCCCGAGAGGCGGGAGATACGCAGTATTTT
cdr3_aa: CASSAREAGDTQYF

v_call: TRBV27
d_call: TRBD2
j_call: TRBJ2-3
clone_size: NA
cdr3_nt: TGTGCCAGCAGATTGACTAGCGGGGGGGGCCGTTACACAGATACGCAGTATTTT
cdr3_aa: CASRLTSGGGRYTDTQYF

v_call: TRBV5-1
d_call: NA
j_call: TRBJ2-1
clone_size: many
cdr3_nt: TGCGCCAGCAGCTTGGCCTCCTACAATGAGCAGTTCTTC
cdr3_aa: CASSLASYNEQFF

v_call: TRBV6-2/TRBV6-3
d_call: NA
j_call: TRBJ2-7
clone_size: NA
cdr3_nt: TGTGCCAGCAGTTACACCCGATTAACCTACGAGCAGTACTTC
cdr3_aa: CASSYTRLTYEQYF

v_call: TRBV5-6
d_call: NA
j_call: TRBJ1-2
clone_size: NA
cdr3_nt: TGTGCCAGCAGCGCCGGACAGTATTACTATGGCTACACCTTC
cdr3_aa: CASSAGQYYYGYTF

v_call: TRBV7-9
d_call: TRBD1
j_call: TRBJ1-5
clone_size: NA
cdr3_nt: TGTGCCAGCAGCGCGACAGGGGGCGGCAATCAGCCCCAGCATTTT
cdr3_aa: CASSATGGGNQPQHF

v_call: TRBV29-1
d_call: NA
j_call: TRBJ1-5
clone_size: NA
cdr3_nt: TGCAGCGTGGCCGGCGAAAACGACCAGCCCCAGCATTTT
cdr3_aa: CSVAGENDQPQHF

v_call: TRBV6-5
d_call: TRBD1
j_call: TRBJ1-4
clone_size: NA
cdr3_nt: TGTGCCAGCAGTTACTCCACACAGGGGGAAAAACTGTTTTTT
cdr3_aa: CASSYSTQGEKLFF

v_call: TRBV7-3
d_call: NA
j_call: TRBJ1-1
clone_size: NA
cdr3_nt: TGTGCCAGCAGCTTAACCGGGACTACTGAAGCTTTCTTT
cdr3_aa: CASSLTGTTEAFF

v_call: TRBV6-5
d_call: NA
j_call: TRBJ2-7
clone_size: NA
cdr3_nt: TGTGCCAGCAGTTCCCTGGGGGTAACCTCCTACGAGCAGTACTTC
cdr3_aa: CASSSLGVTSYEQYF

v_call: TRBV9
d_call: TRBD1
j_call: TRBJ1-2
clone_size: NA
cdr3_nt: TGTGCCAGCAGCGTAGAGGCAGGGGGCCGCTATGGCTACACCTTC
cdr3_aa: CASSVEAGGRYGYTF

v_call: TRBV2
d_call: NA
j_call: TRBJ1-3
clone_size: NA
cdr3_nt: TGTGCCAGTAGCGGGGGTTTCTCTGGAAACACCATATATTTT
cdr3_aa: CASSGGFSGNTIYF

v_call: TRBV7-9
d_call: TRBD1
j_call: TRBJ1-5
clone_size: NA
cdr3_nt: TGTGCCAGCAGCCGGGGAGCAGGGGGGCAGCCCCAGCATTTT
cdr3_aa: CASSRGAGGQPQHF

v_call: TRBV11-2
d_call: TRBD2
j_call: TRBJ2-5
clone_size: once
cdr3_nt: TGTGCCAGCAGTTTCAGCGGGGGGGGTGAGACCCAGTACTTC
cdr3_aa: CASSFSGGGETQYF

v_call: TRBV18
d_call: TRBD1
j_call: TRBJ1-1
clone_size: NA
cdr3_nt: TGTGCCAGCTCAATAGGGACAGGGGGGACTGAAGCTTTCTTT
cdr3_aa: CASSIGTGGTEAFF

v_call: TRBV6-5
d_call: NA
j_call: TRBJ1-1
clone_size: NA
cdr3_nt: TGTGCCAGCAGTTACTCTACAGGGCCCTTGACTGAAGCTTTCTTT
cdr3_aa: CASSYSTGPLTEAFF

v_call: TRBV5-1
d_call: NA
j_call: TRBJ2-5
clone_size: NA
cdr3_nt: TGCGCCAGCAGCTTGGTAGCCGAGACCCAGTACTTC
cdr3_aa: CASSLVAETQYF

v_call: TRBV27
d_call: NA
j_call: TRBJ2-7
clone_size: NA
cdr3_nt: TGTGCCAGCAGTTTATCTCTTAGGGGGGCCTACGAGCAGTACTTC
cdr3_aa: CASSLSLRGAYEQYF

v_call: TRBV9
d_call: TRBD1
j_call: TRBJ2-2
clone_size: few
cdr3_nt: TGTGCCAGCAGCAACGGAGGGGACAGGGCACGCGGGGAGCTGTTTTTT
cdr3_aa: CASSNGGDRARGELFF

v_call: TRBV9
d_call: NA
j_call: TRBJ2-5
clone_size: NA
cdr3_nt: TGTGCCAGCAGCGGGGGACACCAAGAGACCCAGTACTTC
cdr3_aa: CASSGGHQETQYF

v_call: TRBV10-1
d_call: NA
j_call: TRBJ1-5
clone_size: NA
cdr3_nt: TGCGCCAGCAGTCAGGGAAACAATCAGCCCCAGCATTTT
cdr3_aa: CASSQGNNQPQHF

v_call: TRBV20-1
d_call: TRBD1
j_call: TRBJ2-1
clone_size: NA
cdr3_nt: TGCAGTGGACAGGGCAATGAGCAGTTCTTC
cdr3_aa: CSGQGNEQFF

v_call: TRBV28
d_call: NA
j_call: TRBJ2-7
clone_size: NA
cdr3_nt: TGTGCCAGCAGTTTAATCGCCAACAGCTACGAGCAGTACTTC
cdr3_aa: CASSLIANSYEQYF

v_call: TRBV9
d_call: NA
j_call: TRBJ1-3
clone_size: NA
cdr3_nt: TGTGCCAGCAGCGAGTGGGATGGCTCTGGAAACACCATATATTTT
cdr3_aa: CASSEWDGSGNTIYF

v_call: TRBV5-1
d_call: NA
j_call: TRBJ2-2
clone_size: NA
cdr3_nt: TGCGCCAGCAGCGAGGGGAACACCGGGGAGCTGTTTTTT
cdr3_aa: CASSEGNTGELFF

v_call: TRBV5-4
d_call: NA
j_call: TRBJ2-3
clone_size: NA
cdr3_nt: TGTGCCAGCAGCTTGTCGGGGGGCGGAGATACGCAGTATTTT
cdr3_aa: CASSLSGGGDTQYF

v_call: TRBV15
d_call: NA
j_call: TRBJ1-6
clone_size: NA
cdr3_nt: TGTGCCACCAGCAGAGATTTAGGGTCACCCCTCCACTTT
cdr3_aa: CATSRDLGSPLHF

v_call: TRBV6-2/TRBV6-3
d_call: NA
j_call: TRBJ2-1
clone_size: NA
cdr3_nt: TGTGCCAGCAGTACCCGGACTGTCCCGTTCTTC
cdr3_aa: CASSTRTVPFF

v_call: TRBV6-5
d_call: NA
j_call: TRBJ2-7
clone_size: few
cdr3_nt: TGTGCCAGCAGCAGGGGGGGTAGCACAGTCTACGAGCAGTACTTC
cdr3_aa: CASSRGGSTVYEQYF

v_call: TRBV20-1
d_call: NA
j_call: TRBJ2-5
clone_size: NA
cdr3_nt: TGCAGTGCTAGTTTAGAGGTTCGGAAAGAGACCCAGTACTTC
cdr3_aa: CSASLEVRKETQYF

v_call: TRBV29-1
d_call: NA
j_call: TRBJ2-7
clone_size: NA
cdr3_nt: TGCAGCGTTGTCGGCCAGGGCTACGAGCAGTACTTC
cdr3_aa: CSVVGQGYEQYF

v_call: TRBV5-4
d_call: NA
j_call: TRBJ1-3
clone_size: NA
cdr3_nt: TGTGCCAGCAGCTTGGGGGGGACATCGCCCTCTGGAAACACCATATATTTT
cdr3_aa: CASSLGGTSPSGNTIYF

v_call: TRBV25-1
d_call: NA
j_call: TRBJ1-6
clone_size: once
cdr3_nt: TGTGCCAGCAGTCGGGCTCTTGAAGCGTCCCTCCACTTT
cdr3_aa: CASSRALEASLHF

v_call: TRBV9
d_call: TRBD1
j_call: TRBJ1-2
clone_size: NA
cdr3_nt: TGTGCCAGCAGCGTCCGGGACAGGGGAAGTGGCTACACCTTC
cdr3_aa: CASSVRDRGSGYTF

v_call: TRBV24-1
d_call: NA
j_call: TRBJ2-3
clone_size: NA
cdr3_nt: TGTGCCACCAGTGATAGGATCAGCAATACGCAGTATTTT
cdr3_aa: CATSDRISNTQYF

v_call: TRBV7-8
d_call: NA
j_call: TRBJ2-2
clone_size: NA
cdr3_nt: TGTGCCAGCAGCTTAGGCCAGTTCAGGAACACCGGGGAGCTGTTTTTT
cdr3_aa: CASSLGQFRNTGELFF

v_call: TRBV19
d_call: TRBD1
j_call: TRBJ2-3
clone_size: NA
cdr3_nt: TGTGCCAGTAGTCAACTACCACGACAGGGCGAGCAGTATTTT
cdr3_aa: CASSQLPRQGEQYF

v_call: TRBV11-2
d_call: NA
j_call: TRBJ2-3
clone_size: few
cdr3_nt: TGTGCCAGCAGCTTGAGGCGGGGCCGCACAGATACGCAGTATTTT
cdr3_aa: CASSLRRGRTDTQYF

v_call: TRBV7-3
d_call: NA
j_call: TRBJ2-7
clone_size: NA
cdr3_nt: TGTGCCAGCAGCTTATCTCAGGGGCGAGAGCAGTACTTC
cdr3_aa: CASSLSQGREQYF

v_call: TRBV4-2
d_call: TRBD2
j_call: TRBJ2-5
clone_size: NA
cdr3_nt: TGTGCCAGCAGCCAAACGGGACTAGCGGGGGCTGGTGCGGAGACCCAGTACTTC
cdr3_aa: CASSQTGLAGAGAETQYF

v_call: TRBV19
d_call: NA
j_call: TRBJ2-2
clone_size: NA
cdr3_nt: TGTGCCAGTAGTTCGGGCACCGGGGAGCTGTTTTTT
cdr3_aa: CASSSGTGELFF

v_call: TRBV7-9
d_call: NA
j_call: TRBJ2-7
clone_size: NA
cdr3_nt: TGTGCCAGCAGCTTAGTTTCCAGACGGGCCTACGAGCAGTACTTC
cdr3_aa: CASSLVSRRAYEQYF

v_call: TRBV13
d_call: NA
j_call: TRBJ1-1
clone_size: NA
cdr3_nt: TGTGCCAGCAGCTCCCGCCTGAACACTGAAGCTTTCTTT
cdr3_aa: CASSSRLNTEAFF

v_call: TRBV7-9
d_call: TRBD1
j_call: TRBJ2-2
clone_size: NA
cdr3_nt: TGTGCCAGCAGCCCTCGAACAGGGGGCGCCGGCACCGGGGAGCTGTTTTTT
cdr3_aa: CASSPRTGGAGTGELFF

v_call: TRBV4-2
d_call: TRBD2
j_call: TRBJ2-3
clone_size: once
cdr3_nt: TGTGCCAGCCAACTCATTAGCGGGGGGGGAGCAGATACGCAGTATTTT
cdr3_aa: CASQLISGGGADTQYF

v_call: TRBV6-5
d_call: TRBD2
j_call: TRBJ2-3
clone_size: NA
cdr3_nt: TGTGCCAGCAGTTCACCACAGAGCGGGGGCACAGATACGCAGTATTTT
cdr3_aa: CASSSPQSGGTDTQYF

v_call: TRBV6-6
d_call: NA
j_call: TRBJ1-5
clone_size: NA
cdr3_nt: TGTGCCAGCAGTATTCCAGGGGACAATCAGCCCCAGCATTTT
cdr3_aa: CASSIPGDNQPQHF

v_call: TRBV7-9
d_call: NA
j_call: TRBJ1-1
clone_size: NA
cdr3_nt: TGTGCCAGCAGCTTAGATGGCAGGGCCAACGCTGAAGCTTTCTTT
cdr3_aa: CASSLDGRANAEAFF

v_call: TRBV6-6
d_call: NA
j_call: TRBJ1-6
clone_size: NA
cdr3_nt: TGTGCCAGCAGTCGACGGGGGACCGTTTCGGATTCACCCCTCCACTTT
cdr3_aa: CASSRRGTVSDSPLHF

v_call: TRBV7-9
d_call: NA
j_call: TRBJ2-5
clone_size: few
cdr3_nt: TGTGCCAGCAGCTTAGGGGAGCGCGGCCGGGAGACCCAGTACTTC
cdr3_aa: CASSLGERGRETQYF

v_call: TRBV2
d_call: NA
j_call: TRBJ2-1
clone_size: NA
cdr3_nt: TGTGCCGGGGGACACTCCTACAATGAGCAGTTCTTC
cdr3_aa: CAGGHSYNEQFF

v_call: TRBV19
d_call: TRBD1
j_call: TRBJ2-3
clone_size: once
cdr3_nt: TGTGCCAGTAGTAATAGGAGACAGGGGCGGACAGATACGCAGTATTTT
cdr3_aa: CASSNRRQGRTDTQYF

v_call: TRBV4-3
d_call: NA
j_call: TRBJ2-1
clone_size: NA
cdr3_nt: TGCGCCAGCAGCCAAGATATCGGACTGCGAGTTTACAATGAGCAGTTCTTC
cdr3_aa: CASSQDIGLRVYNEQFF

v_call: TRBV30
d_call: TRBD2
j_call: TRBJ2-7
clone_size: NA
cdr3_nt: TGTGCCTGGGCTGCGGGAGGGGCCGCCTACGAGCAGTACTTC
cdr3_aa: CAWAAGGAAYEQYF

v_call: TRBV5-1
d_call: TRBD2
j_call: TRBJ2-1
clone_size: NA
cdr3_nt: TGCGCCAGCAGCCCAGGTGGGAGCGGGGGTCGCGAGCAGTTCTTC
cdr3_aa: CASSPGGSGGREQFF